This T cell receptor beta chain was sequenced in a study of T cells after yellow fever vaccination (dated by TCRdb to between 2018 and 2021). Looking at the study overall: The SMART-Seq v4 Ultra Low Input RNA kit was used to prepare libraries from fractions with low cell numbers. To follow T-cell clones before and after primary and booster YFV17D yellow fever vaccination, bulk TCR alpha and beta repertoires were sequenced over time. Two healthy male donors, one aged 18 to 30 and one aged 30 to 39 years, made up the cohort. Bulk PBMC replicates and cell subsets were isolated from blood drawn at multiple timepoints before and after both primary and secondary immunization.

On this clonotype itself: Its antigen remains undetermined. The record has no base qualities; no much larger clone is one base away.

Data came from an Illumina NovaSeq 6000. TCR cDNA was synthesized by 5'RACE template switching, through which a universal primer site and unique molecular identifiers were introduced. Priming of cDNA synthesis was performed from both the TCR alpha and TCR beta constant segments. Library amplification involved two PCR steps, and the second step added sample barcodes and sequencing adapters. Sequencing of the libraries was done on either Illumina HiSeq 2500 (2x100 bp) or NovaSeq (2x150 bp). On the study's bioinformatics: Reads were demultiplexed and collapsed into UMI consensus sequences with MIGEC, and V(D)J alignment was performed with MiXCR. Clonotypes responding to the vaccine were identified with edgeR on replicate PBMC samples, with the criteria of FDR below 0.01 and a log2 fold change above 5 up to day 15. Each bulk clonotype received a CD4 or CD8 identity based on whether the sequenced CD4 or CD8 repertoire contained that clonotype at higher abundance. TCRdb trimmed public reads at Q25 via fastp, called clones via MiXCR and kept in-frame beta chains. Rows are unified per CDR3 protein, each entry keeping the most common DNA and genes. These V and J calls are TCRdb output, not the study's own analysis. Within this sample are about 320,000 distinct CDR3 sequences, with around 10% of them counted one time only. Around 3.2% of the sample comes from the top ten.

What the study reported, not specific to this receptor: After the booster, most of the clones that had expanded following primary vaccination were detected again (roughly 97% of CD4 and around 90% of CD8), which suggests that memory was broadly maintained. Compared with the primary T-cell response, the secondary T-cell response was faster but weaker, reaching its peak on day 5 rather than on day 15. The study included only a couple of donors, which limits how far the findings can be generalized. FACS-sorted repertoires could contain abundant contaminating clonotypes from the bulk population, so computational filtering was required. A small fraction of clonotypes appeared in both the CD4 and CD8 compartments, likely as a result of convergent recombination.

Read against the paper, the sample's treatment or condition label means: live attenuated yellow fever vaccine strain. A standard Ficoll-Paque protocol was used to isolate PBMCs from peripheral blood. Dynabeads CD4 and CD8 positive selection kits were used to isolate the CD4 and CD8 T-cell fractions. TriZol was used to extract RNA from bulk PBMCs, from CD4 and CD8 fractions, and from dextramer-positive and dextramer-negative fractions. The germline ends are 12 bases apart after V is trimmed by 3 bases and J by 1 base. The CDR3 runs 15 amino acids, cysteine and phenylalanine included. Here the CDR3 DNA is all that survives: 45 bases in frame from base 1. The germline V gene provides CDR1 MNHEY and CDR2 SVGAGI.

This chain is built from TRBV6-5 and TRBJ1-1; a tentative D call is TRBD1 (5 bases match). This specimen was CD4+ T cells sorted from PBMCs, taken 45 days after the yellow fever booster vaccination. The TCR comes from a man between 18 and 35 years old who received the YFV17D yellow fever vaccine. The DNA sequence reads TGTGCCAGCAGTTATTCTCCGACAGCGAACACTGAAGCTTTCTTT. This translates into CASSYSPTANTEAFF.